These 6 T cell receptor beta chains were sequenced from one sample in a study of shared clonotypes between healthy human individuals (dated by TCRdb to the early 2020s). The library was generated by the immunoSEQ multiplex PCR assay. TCRdb limited this immuneACCESS table to in-frame rearrangements with V and J called. A share of clones is missing; checked studies link under half to unresolved V genes, and the rest is unexplained. In this sample the table shows about a million clones, over 60% of which occur a single time. Of the sample, roughly 1.5% falls within the top ten clones. The sample consisted of memory CD4+ T cells sorted from blood. Read against the paper, the sample's cell subset or site label means: CD45RA-negative fraction. These receptors all stem from a man in his late teens or twenties in good health.

The chain links TRBV19 to TRBJ2-7; TRBD1 agrees at 8 bases. J was trimmed by 5 bases and V by 4 bases; bases with no gene match: 13. The CDR3 contains 16 residues. Germline V gene sequence: CDR1 LNHDA, CDR2 SQIVND (reference sequence). CDR3 amino acids: CASSRAGGLSFHEQYF. In nucleotides, the CDR3 is TGTGCCAGTAGTAGGGCAGGGGGCTTATCGTTCCACGAGCAGTACTTC.

The V and J genes are TRBV20-1 and TRBJ2-5; D not resolved. Germline CDR1 reads DFQATT; CDR2 reads SNEGSKA (reference sequence). The CDR3 has 11 amino acids. With 6 bases removed from V and 5 bases from J, the gap between germline ends came to 10 bases. The CDR3 DNA sequence: TGCAGTGCCCTGAACCTCGAGACCCAGTACTTC. Protein product: CSALNLETQYF.

This rearrangement joins TRBV9 to TRBJ2-1, with a weak D call TRBD2 (5 bases). Germline V gene data show CDR1 as SGDLS and CDR2 as YYNGEE. Trimming took off 0 bases at V and 5 bases at J, with 12 bases between the two ends. This CDR3 is built from 15 residues. DNA for the CDR3: TGTGCCAGCAGCGTAGCTGCCTCGAGGGACAATGAGCAGTTCTTC. This sequence encodes CASSVAASRDNEQFF. Combining the CDR3 with reference TRBV9 and TRBJ2-1 gives the whole variable domain DSGVTQTPKHLITATGQRVTLRCSPRSGDLSVYWYQQSLDQGLQFLIQYYNGEERAKGNILERFSAQQFPDLHSELNLSSLELGDSALYFCASSVAASRDNEQFFGPGTRLTVL.

This sequence joins TRBV6-6 and TRBJ1-5, with D uncertain. From germline, CDR1 is MNHNY and CDR2 SVGAGI (reference sequence). The V end was cut by 2 bases, the J end by 4 bases, with 15 bases between. The CDR3 loop spans 16 amino acids. The CDR3 DNA is TGTGCCAGCAGTTACGAGCCGCGAGATGGGAATCAGCCCCAGCATTTT. Protein product: CASSYEPRDGNQPQHF.

This CDR3 reads CASSPSTGDNEKLFF. CDR3 nucleotide sequence: TGTGCCAGCTCACCGTCGACGGGAGATAATGAAAAACTGTTTTTT. The chain has TRBV18 and TRBJ1-4; D uncertain. Trimming pared 3 bases from V and 4 bases from J, leaving 12 bases between. The CDR3 has 15 residues. Per the germline V gene, CDR1 is KGHSH and CDR2 is LQKENI.

This clone has a single count. V usage is TRBV29-1 and J usage is TRBJ2-5, with a tentative D call TRBD1 (6 bases). The DNA end favors TRBJ2-7, so the J call may be wrong. The CDR3 contains 14 residues. Germline CDR1 reads SQVTM; CDR2 reads ANQGSEA. This chain's CDR3 is CSAQVKPGAYEQYF. In DNA form, the CDR3 reads TGCAGCGCTCAGGTAAAGCCAGGGGCCTACGAGCAGTACTTC.